The 15 T cell receptor beta chains below all came from one sample that was sequenced in a study of blood T cell repertoires in COVID-19. Clones were read by immunoSEQ multiplex PCR, and TCRdb kept only the in-frame ones, dropping some. The table lists roughly 250,000 clones, approximately 90% of them singletons, with 1.5% to 2% in the top ten. Input material: PBMCs or T cells enriched from blood (not recorded which). The receptor source for this set is a woman between 18 and 29 years old who had recovered from COVID-19.

The chain combines TRBV5-6 with TRBJ2-3; unclear D gene. Germline V gene data show CDR1 as SGHDT and CDR2 as YYEEEE. Trimming took off 4 bases at V and 3 bases at J, with 3 bases between the two ends. The CDR3 extends over 11 amino acids. CDR3 residues: CASSRTDTQYF. The CDR3 nucleotides are TGTGCCAGCAGCCGTACAGATACGCAGTATTTT.

The chain has TRBV18 and TRBJ2-7, with D perhaps TRBD1 (5 bases). Trimming removed 3 bases at V and 4 bases at J, with 7 bases between. The CDR3 runs 12 residues. Germline V CDR1 and CDR2: KGHSH, LQKENI. The CDR3 sequence is CASSPGLYEQYF. The DNA of the CDR3 is TGTGCCAGCTCACCGGGGCTTTACGAGCAGTACTTC.

The chain recombines TRBV9 with TRBJ1-5, with TRBD1 identical over 9 bases. Per the germline V gene, CDR1 is SGDLS and CDR2 is YYNGEE. The J segment lost 0 bases and the V segment lost 3 bases, leaving 1 base of the junction unmatched. CDR3 length equals 15 residues. DNA of the CDR3: TGTGCCAGCAGCGGGACAGGGGATAGCAATCAGCCCCAGCATTTT. Protein: CASSGTGDSNQPQHF.

J is TRBJ1-1 and V is TRBV27; the match to TRBD1 covers 7 bases. CDR3 length: 15 amino acids. Germline V gene lookup returns CDR1 MNHEY and CDR2 SMNVEV (reference sequence). The trim removed 0 bases at V and 12 bases at J, leaving 13 bases unmatched. CDR3 protein: CASSLSRFGQAATFF. For the CDR3, the DNA is TGTGCCAGCAGTTTATCCCGCTTCGGACAGGCGGCGACTTTCTTT.

The chain uses TRBV7-3 and TRBJ2-5; 7 nucleotides line up with TRBD1. The junction had 2 bases not matched to a gene; V was cut back by 5 bases and J by 2 bases. The CDR3 totals 13 residues. CDR1 and CDR2 from the germline V gene are SGHTA and FQGTGA. CDR3: CASSRGQQETQYF. Written as DNA, the CDR3 is TGTGCCAGCAGCCGGGGACAGCAAGAGACCCAGTACTTC.

This chain links TRBV7-2 with TRBJ2-7; 8 bases are a match to TRBD1. V gave up 4 bases and J gave up 6 bases; unmatched junction bases: 5. Germline V lookup: CDR1 SGHTA, CDR2 FQGNSA. The CDR3 totals 13 residues. CDR3 in amino acids: CASSSGGGSEQYF. DNA of the CDR3: TGTGCCAGCAGCTCAGGGGGCGGGTCCGAGCAGTACTTC. The whole variable domain, filled in from reference TRBV7-2 and TRBJ2-7, reads GAGVSQSPSNKVTEKGKDVELRCDPISGHTALYWYRQSLGQGLEFLIYFQGNSAPDKSGLPSDRFSAERTGGSVSTLTIQRTQQEDSAVYLCASSSGGGSEQYFGPGTRLTVT.

The chain links TRBV14 to TRBJ1-2; D is possibly TRBD1 (6 bases). Between the trimmed V and J ends, which lost 1 base and 5 bases, there was a span of 17 bases. This CDR3 comprises 16 residues. Germline-derived CDR1 and CDR2 are SGHDN and FVKESK. The CDR3 DNA is TGTGCCAGCAGCCAAGTAACCAGGGGAGGGTCTTATGGCTACACCTTC. Its protein product is CASSQVTRGGSYGYTF.

V is TRBV5-6 and J is TRBJ1-1, with D maybe TRBD1 (6 bases). The CDR3 is 12 amino acids. V was clipped by 6 bases and J by 6 bases, with 12 bases between them. CDR1 is SGHDT and CDR2 is YYEEEE in the germline V gene. The CDR3 sequence is CASTFAGAEAFF. CDR3 coding DNA: TGTGCCAGCACCTTCGCAGGGGCTGAAGCTTTCTTT.

J is TRBJ1-2 and V is TRBV29-1, with D tentatively TRBD1 (6 bases). The germline gives CDR1 SQVTM, CDR2 ANQGSEA. There are 11 residues in the CDR3. V lost 7 bases to trimming and J lost 6 bases, with 12 bases between them. The CDR3 sequence is CSGLQGDGYTF. As DNA, the CDR3 is TGCAGCGGACTACAGGGAGATGGCTACACCTTC.

The V gene is TRBV5-1, the J gene TRBJ2-1; 8 bases map to TRBD2. CDR3 length: 14 amino acids. Germline assignment: CDR1 SGHRS and CDR2 YFSETQ. Germline trimming cut 2 bases from V and 6 bases from J; bases unmatched to any gene: 4. The CDR3: CASSFVGTSNEQFF. CDR3 in DNA: TGCGCCAGCAGCTTTGTTGGGACTAGCAATGAGCAGTTCTTC.

Details on this clone: The same CDR3 is also encoded by other DNA sequences in this sample. V usage is TRBV5-5 and J usage is TRBJ1-2; D gene ambiguous. The germline V gene has CDR1 SGHKS and CDR2 YYEKEE (reference sequence). The CDR3 contains 13 residues. V was trimmed by 0 bases and J by 1 base, leaving 4 bases between them. CDR3 nucleotides: TGTGCCAGCAGCTTGGGCGGTAACTATGGCTACACCTTC. Translated, it gives CASSLGGNYGYTF.

This chain connects TRBV4-1 to TRBJ1-4; D gene unclear. The germline gives CDR1 MGHRA, CDR2 YSYEKL. Trimming shortened V by 4 bases and J by 5 bases, and 14 bases separated the two germline ends. The CDR3 runs to 15 residues. The CDR3 DNA follows: TGCGCCAGCAGCCGGTACGAGGAATTCAATGAAAAACTGTTTTTT. It encodes CASSRYEEFNEKLFF.

This sequence joins TRBV2 and TRBJ1-4; tentative D call: TRBD1 (6 bases). The germline V gene encodes CDR1 SNHLY and CDR2 FYNNEI. CDR3 length equals 13 residues. V lost 3 bases, J lost 6 bases, and 8 bases lay in between. Here the CDR3 reads CASSDRGYEKLFF. In DNA, the CDR3 is TGTGCCAGCAGTGACAGGGGCTATGAAAAACTGTTTTTT.

This chain uses TRBV5-1 with TRBJ1-4; D not resolved. Trimming removed 0 bases at V and 8 bases at J, with 5 bases between. The CDR3 runs to 12 residues. CDR1 is SGHRS and CDR2 is YFSETQ in the germline V gene. The CDR3 bases are TGCGCCAGCAGCTTGGGGCCGGAAAAACTGTTTTTT. Protein sequence: CASSLGPEKLFF.

The chain combines TRBV6-1 with TRBJ2-7; 8 positions agree with TRBD2. Germline CDR1 and CDR2: MNHNS and SASEGT. V dropped 4 bases and J dropped 6; count of bases not matched to a gene: 17. This CDR3 is built from 17 residues. CDR3 residues: CASSALQGALGTSEQYF. Written as DNA, the CDR3 is TGTGCCAGCAGTGCTCTTCAAGGGGCGCTGGGGACTAGCGAGCAGTACTTC.